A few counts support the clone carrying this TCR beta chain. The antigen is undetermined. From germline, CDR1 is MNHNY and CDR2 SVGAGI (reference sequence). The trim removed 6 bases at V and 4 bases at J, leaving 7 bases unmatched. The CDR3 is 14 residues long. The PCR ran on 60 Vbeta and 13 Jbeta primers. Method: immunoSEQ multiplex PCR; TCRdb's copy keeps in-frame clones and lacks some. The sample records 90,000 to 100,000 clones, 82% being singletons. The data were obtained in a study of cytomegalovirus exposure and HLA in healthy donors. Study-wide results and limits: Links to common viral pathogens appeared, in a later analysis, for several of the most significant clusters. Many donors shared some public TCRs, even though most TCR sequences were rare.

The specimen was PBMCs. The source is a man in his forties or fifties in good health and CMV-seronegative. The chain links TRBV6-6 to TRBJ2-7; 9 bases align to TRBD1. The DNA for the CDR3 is TGTGCCAGCAGCAACAGACAGGGGGAGTACGAGCAGTACTTC. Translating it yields CASSNRQGEYEQYF.